The 13 T cell receptor beta chains listed next were all sequenced from one sample in a study of technical replicates of blood from a handful of donors. Profiling relied on immunoSEQ multiplex PCR, and the TCRdb table lists in-frame clones only, not all of them. Of 65,000 to 80,000 clones detected, 95% to 98% appear once; the ten largest clones hold approximately 0.2%. Sequencing used T cells isolated from PBMCs. These receptors originate from a human donor in good health.

V usage is TRBV9 and J usage is TRBJ1-4, with D possibly TRBD1 on 6 matching bases. V lost 4 bases to trimming and J lost 3 bases, with 13 bases between them. The CDR3 sequence is 15 residues long. Germline values: CDR1 SGDLS, CDR2 YYNGEE. CDR3 sequence (DNA): TGTGCCAGCAGCTCAACAGGGTTCGCTAATGAAAAACTGTTTTTT. This encodes CASSSTGFANEKLFF.

This chain uses TRBV6-1 with TRBJ2-3; 9 positions match TRBD2. The CDR3 spans 12 residues. CDR1 and CDR2 (germline): MNHNS, SASEGT. The V segment lost 6 bases and the J segment 5 bases; nucleotides outside the gene matches: 0. CDR3 in DNA: TGTGCCAGCAGACTAGCGGGAGATACGCAGTATTTT. It encodes CASRLAGDTQYF.

The chain uses TRBV5-1 and TRBJ1-1; tentatively, D is TRBD1 (6 bases). This CDR3 is built from 13 residues. The ends were cut back, 4 bases at V and 7 bases at J, with 14 bases in the middle. The germline V gene has CDR1 SGHRS and CDR2 YFSETQ. CDR3 amino acids: CASSVDSYIEAFF. For the CDR3, the DNA is TGCGCCAGCAGCGTGGACAGCTACATTGAAGCTTTCTTT.

This clone has a single count. V is TRBV7-6 and J is TRBJ2-3; D not resolved. V lost 4 bases and J 0 bases, leaving 8 bases between the germline ends. Germline CDR1 SGHVS, CDR2 FNYEAQ. The CDR3 is made up of 14 amino acids. DNA of the CDR3: TGTGCCAGCAGCTCTCCCGGGAGCACAGATACGCAGTATTTT. Translating it yields CASSSPGSTDTQYF.

The CDR3 here is CATSRDQGAFYGYTF. DNA for the CDR3: TGTGCCACCAGCAGAGATCAAGGAGCCTTCTATGGCTACACCTTC. J is TRBJ1-2 and V is TRBV15; D is uncertain. Trimming removed 0 bases from V and 4 bases from J, with 12 bases in between. CDR1 and CDR2 (germline): LNHNV, YYDKDF (reference sequence). There are 15 residues in the CDR3.

The rearrangement uses TRBV2 and TRBJ2-3; 9 bases fit TRBD2. V shed 5 bases and J 2 bases; nucleotides not matched to a gene: 5. CDR3 length: 15 residues. CDR1 is SNHLY and CDR2 is FYNNEI in the germline V gene. CDR3: CASSRLADDTDTQYF. CDR3 nucleotides: TGTGCCAGCAGTCGACTAGCGGATGACACAGATACGCAGTATTTT.

V is TRBV6-6 and J is TRBJ2-7, with D possibly matching TRBD1 (6 bases). The length of the CDR3 is 14 residues. Per germline, CDR1 MNHNY and CDR2 SVGAGI (reference sequence). The V and J ends lost 2 bases and 0 bases respectively, with 8 bases between them. The CDR3 is CASSYLQGSYEQYF. Here the CDR3 DNA reads TGTGCCAGCAGTTACCTACAGGGCTCCTACGAGCAGTACTTC.

V gene TRBV28 combines with J gene TRBJ2-1; 8 bases agree with TRBD2. Germline V gives CDR1 MDHEN, CDR2 SYDVKM. V lost 0 bases and J lost 0; bases outside the gene matches: 1. This CDR3 spans 16 amino acids. The CDR3 region has the DNA TGTGCCAGCAGTTTATGGCGGGAGGACTCCTACAATGAGCAGTTCTTC. It translates to CASSLWREDSYNEQFF.

The chain carries TRBV4-3 and TRBJ2-1, with D perhaps matching TRBD2 (5 bases). The V gene's germline CDR1 is LGHNA and CDR2 YSLEER. Trimming stripped 0 bases from V and 9 bases from J, with 15 bases between. CDR3 length equals 15 residues. The CDR3 is CASSQEASWMGEQFF. The CDR3 DNA reads TGCGCCAGCAGCCAAGAGGCTAGCTGGATGGGTGAGCAGTTCTTC.

This chain uses TRBV7-9 with TRBJ2-6, with 7 positions matching TRBD2. This CDR3 contains 17 residues. V shed 1 base, J shed 2 bases, and the junction held 5 bases outside the gene matches. In germline, CDR1 is SEHNR, CDR2 FQNEAQ (reference sequence). Here the CDR3 DNA reads TGTGCCAGCAGCTTAGGGTCGGGAGGAACTGGGGCCAACGTCCTGACTTTC. It translates to CASSLGSGGTGANVLTF. The whole variable domain, remainder taken from reference TRBV7-9 and TRBJ2-6, is DTGVSQNPRHKITKRGQNVTFRCDPISEHNRLYWYRQTLGQGPEFLTYFQNEAQLEKSRLLSDRFSAERPKGSFSTLEIQRTEQGDSAMYLCASSLGSGGTGANVLTFGAGSRLTVL.

A single count supports this clone. The chain carries TRBV19 and TRBJ2-7; 8 bases fit TRBD2. Germline loops: CDR1 LNHDA, CDR2 SQIVND (reference sequence). The CDR3 consists of 13 residues. Germline trimming cut 4 bases from V and 6 bases from J; bases unmatched to any gene: 5. CDR3: CASSTGTRGEQYF. In DNA, the CDR3 is TGTGCCAGTAGTACCGGGACTAGAGGCGAGCAGTACTTC.

V and J are TRBV28 and TRBJ1-4; tentatively, D is TRBD1 (6 bases). This CDR3 is built from 17 residues. Trimming left V 5 bases short and J 0 bases short, with 16 bases between. CDR1 is MDHEN, CDR2 SYDVKM, per germline. The CDR3 loop reads CASSDRDIFATNEKLFF. The CDR3 coding sequence is TGTGCCAGCAGTGACCGGGACATCTTTGCAACTAATGAAAAACTGTTTTTT.

The rearrangement links TRBV28 to TRBJ2-7; TRBD1 aligns across 8 bases. The V gene's germline CDR1 is MDHEN and CDR2 SYDVKM. The CDR3 sequence is 15 residues long. Trimming cost V 8 bases and J 3 bases; bases outside gene matches: 12. DNA for the CDR3: TGTGCCAGCTCCCCGGACAGGACAGGGAACTACGAGCAGTACTTC. Its translation: CASSPDRTGNYEQYF.